This T cell receptor (beta chain) was found in a study of identical twins. Regarding the study as a whole: The more abundant beta clonotypes in cord blood had fewer insertions, and memory repertoires did not show this. Zero-insertion findings could be partly confounded by invariant cells (MAIT and iNKT cells).

This clonotype was seen just once. Its antigen is unknown. Only healthy Caucasians were included as donors. Via MiXCR, TCRdb re-called the 5' RACE reads, giving one row per CDR3 protein. The sample has roughly 1,500,000 distinct CDR3 sequences; 25% to 35% are singletons. This CDR3 contains 14 residues. V shed 9 bases and J shed 4 bases, with 16 bases lying between them. The source of this sequence is a newborn girl in good health. The rearrangement uses TRBV12-3 or TRBV12-4 and TRBJ1-5, with a possible D match to TRBD1 (6 bases). Material: cord blood. In DNA form, the CDR3 reads TGTGCCAGTAACAGGGAGTCGGGAAATCAGCCCCAGCATTTT. Amino acids: CASNRESGNQPQHF.